The T cell receptor beta chain under discussion was sequenced for a study of patients and donors after allogeneic stem cell transplantation. CDR1 and CDR2 from the germline V gene are SNHLY and FYNNEI. The V end lost 6 bases, the J end lost 4 bases, and 10 bases lay between the germline ends. CDR3 length: 13 amino acids. TCRdb fed the RT-PCR reads into MiXCR, producing one record per CDR3 protein. The table records approximately 160,000 distinct CDR3 sequences, around 30% of them present only once. The clonotype was recovered from a human donor who was either an allogeneic HSCT recipient or a stem cell or donor lymphocyte infusion donor (not recorded which). It is not recorded whose cells these are; they may come from a transplant donor. The sample comprised blood, either unsorted or a sorted T cell fraction (not recorded which). This chain connects TRBV2 to TRBJ1-3; D is perhaps TRBD1 (5 bases). CDR3 protein: CASRGDAGNTIYF. CDR3 DNA: TGTGCCAGCAGGGGGGACGCCGGAAACACCATATATTTT. Filled out from reference TRBV2 and TRBJ1-3, the complete variable domain reads EPEVTQTPSHQVTQMGQEVILRCVPISNHLYFYWYRQILGQKVEFLVSFYNNEISEKSEIFDDQFSVERPDGSNFTLKIRSTKLEDSAMYFCASRGDAGNTIYFGEGSWLTVV.